This T cell receptor (beta chain) was sequenced for a study of vaccination effects on CD4 cells after COVID-19. The ViraFEST assay expanded antigen-specific CD4+ T cells with viral peptide pools before sequencing. Cultured cells yielded isolated CD4+ T cells after approximately nine days. In the vaccine recipients, nucleocapsid antibodies were negative and there was no prior SARS-CoV-2 infection. On day 3 and again on day 7, half the medium was replaced with IL-2 medium. TCRdb's table, derived via immunoSEQ multiplex PCR, lists solely in-frame clones and lacks some. The profile shows about 21,000 clones, around 72% of them singletons. Concerning this clone itself: Its antigen is undetermined.

Germline V gene sequence: CDR1 MNHEY, CDR2 SVGAGI. Trimming took 0 bases from V and 0 from J; bases not matched to a gene: 1. CDR3 length: 16 residues. The sample consisted of CD4+ T cells from PBMCs cultured with HCoV-NL63 spike peptides, taken before COVID-19 vaccination. The chain recombines TRBV6-5 with TRBJ1-5; 8 bases align to TRBD1. This TCR derives from a human donor who received a COVID-19 vaccine. This CDR3 is CASSYSRGHSNQPQHF. Written as DNA, the CDR3 is TGTGCCAGCAGTTACTCCAGGGGGCATAGCAATCAGCCCCAGCATTTT.